The clone carrying this TCR beta chain was seen only a few times. Its target is not known. This sample is part of a study of CD8 T cells in ankylosing spondylitis. TCRdb processed the 5' RACE reads anew with MiXCR; each CDR3 protein has one entry. The sample includes about 360,000 distinct CDR3 sequences, around 20% of them seen just once. General study results and limits: Clones tied to disease were said to be significantly enriched in matched ankylosing spondylitis synovial fluid. Peripheral blood samples showed relatively rare disease-linked clones, and these clones were CD8+.

The CDR3 runs 15 residues. V shed 1 base and J shed 4 bases, with 16 bases lying between them. The germline V gene has CDR1 DFQATT and CDR2 SNEGSKA (reference sequence). V and J are TRBV20-1 and TRBJ1-1, with D unresolved. The TCR comes from a male donor with ankylosing spondylitis or in good health (not recorded which). Sequenced input: blood, either unsorted or a sorted T cell fraction (not recorded which). This chain's CDR3 is CSARVFVPPSTEAFF. In DNA, the CDR3 is TGCAGTGCTAGAGTGTTTGTCCCGCCCAGCACTGAAGCTTTCTTT.